This TCR beta chain was sequenced in a study of blood T cell repertoires in COVID-19. Study summary: Some COVID-19 samples were acute and others convalescent; all came from the United States, Italy and Spain. From T cells, B-cell-depleted T cells, or PBMCs came the material, which was cDNA or gDNA.

J gave up 4 bases and V 7 bases, and 5 bases lay outside the gene matches. The CDR3 is made up of 14 amino acids. CDR1 and CDR2 (germline): MDHEN, SYDVKM. Grouping used clinical history reported by participants in a survey and questionnaire. Only in-frame clones appear in the TCRdb table, and some are missing; sequencing was by immunoSEQ multiplex PCR. Counted here are over 150,000 clones, around three quarters occurring once; the ten biggest clones make up roughly 20%. This chain links TRBV28 with TRBJ2-2, with 8 bases fitting TRBD2. The receptor's source is a woman in her seventies in a cohort exposed to, infected with or recovered from COVID-19 (not recorded which). Sequencing was done on a sample of PBMCs or T cells enriched from blood (not recorded which). This CDR3 reads CASINSGGTGELFF. For the CDR3, the DNA is TGTGCCAGCATCAACAGCGGGGGCACCGGGGAGCTGTTTTTT. The whole variable domain, filled in from reference TRBV28 and TRBJ2-2, reads DVKVTQSSRYLVKRTGEKVFLECVQDMDHENMFWYRQDPGLGLRLIYFSYDVKMKEKGDIPEGYSVSREKKERFSLILESASTNQTSMYLCASINSGGTGELFFGEGSRLTVL.